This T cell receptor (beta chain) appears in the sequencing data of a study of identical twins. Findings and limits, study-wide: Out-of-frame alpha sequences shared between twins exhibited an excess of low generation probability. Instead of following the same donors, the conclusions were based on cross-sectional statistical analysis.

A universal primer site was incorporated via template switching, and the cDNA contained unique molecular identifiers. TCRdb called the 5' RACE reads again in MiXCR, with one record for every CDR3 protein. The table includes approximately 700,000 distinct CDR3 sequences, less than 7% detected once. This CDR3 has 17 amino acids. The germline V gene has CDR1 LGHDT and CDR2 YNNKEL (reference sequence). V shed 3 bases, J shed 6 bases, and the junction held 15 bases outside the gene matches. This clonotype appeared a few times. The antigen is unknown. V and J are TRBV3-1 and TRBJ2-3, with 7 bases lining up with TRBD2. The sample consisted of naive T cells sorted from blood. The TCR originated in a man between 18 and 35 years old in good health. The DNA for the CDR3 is TGTGCCAGCAGCCAGGCCAGACTAGCTGTCCGGGGGGATACGCAGTATTTT. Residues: CASSQARLAVRGDTQYF.